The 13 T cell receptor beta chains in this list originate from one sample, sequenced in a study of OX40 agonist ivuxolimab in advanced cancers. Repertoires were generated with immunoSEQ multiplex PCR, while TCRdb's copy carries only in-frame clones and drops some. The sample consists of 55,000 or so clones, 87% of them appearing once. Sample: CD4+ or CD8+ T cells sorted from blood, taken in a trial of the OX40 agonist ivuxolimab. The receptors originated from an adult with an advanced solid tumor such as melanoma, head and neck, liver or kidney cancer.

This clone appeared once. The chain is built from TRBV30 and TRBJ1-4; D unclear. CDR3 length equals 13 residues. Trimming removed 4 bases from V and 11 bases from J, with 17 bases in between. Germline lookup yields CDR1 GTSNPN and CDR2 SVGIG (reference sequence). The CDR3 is CAWTRGGFGKLFF. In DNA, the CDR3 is TGTGCCTGGACCCGGGGAGGGTTTGGGAAACTGTTTTTT.

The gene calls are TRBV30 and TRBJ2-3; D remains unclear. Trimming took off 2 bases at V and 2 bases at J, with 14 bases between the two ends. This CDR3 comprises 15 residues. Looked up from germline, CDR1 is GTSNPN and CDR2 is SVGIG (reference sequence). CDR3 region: CAWSLLGRTTDTQYF. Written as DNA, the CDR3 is TGTGCCTGGAGTCTTCTTGGACGGACCACAGATACGCAGTATTTT.

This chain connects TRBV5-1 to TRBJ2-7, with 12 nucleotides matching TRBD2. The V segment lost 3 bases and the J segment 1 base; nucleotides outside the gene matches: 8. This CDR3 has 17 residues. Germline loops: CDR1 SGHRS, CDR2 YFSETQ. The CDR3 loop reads CASSSGITSGRSYEQYF. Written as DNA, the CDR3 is TGCGCCAGCAGCTCCGGAATAACTAGCGGGAGGTCCTACGAGCAGTACTTC.

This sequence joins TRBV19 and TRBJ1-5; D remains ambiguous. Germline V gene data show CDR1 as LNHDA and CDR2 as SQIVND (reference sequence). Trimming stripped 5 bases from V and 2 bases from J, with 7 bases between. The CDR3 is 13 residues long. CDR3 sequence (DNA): TGTGCCAGTAGTGTGAGGGGCAATCAGCCCCAGCATTTT. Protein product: CASSVRGNQPQHF. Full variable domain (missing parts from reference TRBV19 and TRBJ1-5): DGGITQSPKYLFRKEGQNVTLSCEQNLNHDAMYWYRQDPGQGLRLIYYSQIVNDFQKGDIAEGYSVSREKKESFPLTVTSAQKNPTAFYLCASSVRGNQPQHFGDGTRLSIL.

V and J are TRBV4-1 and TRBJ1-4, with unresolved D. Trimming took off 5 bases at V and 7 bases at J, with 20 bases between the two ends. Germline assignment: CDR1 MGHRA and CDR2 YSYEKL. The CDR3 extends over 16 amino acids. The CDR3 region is CASSDTSGIWGEKLFF. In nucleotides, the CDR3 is TGCGCCAGCAGCGACACAAGCGGGATCTGGGGTGAAAAACTGTTTTTT.

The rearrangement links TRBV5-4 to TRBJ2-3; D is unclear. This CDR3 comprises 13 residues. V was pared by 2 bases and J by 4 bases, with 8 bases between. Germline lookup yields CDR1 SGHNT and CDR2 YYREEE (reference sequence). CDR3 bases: TGTGCCAGCAGCTTAAATAGGCCAGATACGCAGTATTTT. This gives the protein CASSLNRPDTQYF.

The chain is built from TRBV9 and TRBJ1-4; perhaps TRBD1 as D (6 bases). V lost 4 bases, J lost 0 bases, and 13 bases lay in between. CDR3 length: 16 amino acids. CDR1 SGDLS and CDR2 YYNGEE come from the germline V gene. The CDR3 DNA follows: TGTGCCAGCAGCCCGGCGGGGGCAGCAACTAATGAAAAACTGTTTTTT. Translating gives CASSPAGAATNEKLFF.

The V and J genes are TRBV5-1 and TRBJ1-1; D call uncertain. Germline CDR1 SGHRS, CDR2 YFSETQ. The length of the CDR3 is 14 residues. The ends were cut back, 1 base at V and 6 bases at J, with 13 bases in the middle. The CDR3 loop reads CASSLSGIRSEAFF. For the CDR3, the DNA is TGCGCCAGCAGCTTGTCGGGGATTCGGTCTGAAGCTTTCTTT.

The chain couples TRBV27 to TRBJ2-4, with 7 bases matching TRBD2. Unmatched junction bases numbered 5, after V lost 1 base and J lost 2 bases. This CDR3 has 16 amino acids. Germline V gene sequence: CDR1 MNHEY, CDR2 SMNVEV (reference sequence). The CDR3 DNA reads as TGTGCCAGCAGTTTATGGGGCGGGAGTTCCAAAAACATTCAGTACTTC. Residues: CASSLWGGSSKNIQYF.

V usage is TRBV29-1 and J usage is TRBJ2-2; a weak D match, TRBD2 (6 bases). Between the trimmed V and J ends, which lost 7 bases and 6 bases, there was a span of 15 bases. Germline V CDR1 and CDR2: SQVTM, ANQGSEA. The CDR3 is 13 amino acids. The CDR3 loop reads CSAHLLAPGELFF. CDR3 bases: TGCAGCGCCCACCTACTAGCCCCCGGGGAGCTGTTTTTT.

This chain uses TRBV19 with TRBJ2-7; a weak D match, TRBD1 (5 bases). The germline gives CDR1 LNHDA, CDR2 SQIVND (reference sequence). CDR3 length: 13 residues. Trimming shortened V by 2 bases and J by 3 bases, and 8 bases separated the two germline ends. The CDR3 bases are TGTGCCAGTAGTATAACAGACAGCTACGAGCAGTACTTC. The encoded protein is CASSITDSYEQYF.

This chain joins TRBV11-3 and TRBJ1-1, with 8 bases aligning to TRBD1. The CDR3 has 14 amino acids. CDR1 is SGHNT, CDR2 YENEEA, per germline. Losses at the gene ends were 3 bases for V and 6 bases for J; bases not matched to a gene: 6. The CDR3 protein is CASSFGQGGAEAFF. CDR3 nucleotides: TGTGCCAGCAGCTTTGGACAGGGAGGGGCTGAAGCTTTCTTT.

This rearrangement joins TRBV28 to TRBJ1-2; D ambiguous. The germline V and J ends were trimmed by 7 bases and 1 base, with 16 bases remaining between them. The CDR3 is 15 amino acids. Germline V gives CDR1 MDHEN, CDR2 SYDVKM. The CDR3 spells CASKGLLMVNYGYTF. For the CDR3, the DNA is TGTGCCAGCAAAGGGCTTCTCATGGTTAACTATGGCTACACCTTC.